A single sample gave rise to the 21 T cell receptor beta chains below, sequenced in a study of shared clonotypes between healthy human individuals. TCRdb's copy holds only in-frame clones and misses some; the assay was immunoSEQ multiplex PCR. The sample consists of about 600,000 clones, 95% to 96% of them appearing once. Positive CCR7 selection of CD45RO-negative cells yielded the naive CD8 cells, and terminally differentiated effector memory CD45RA+ cells were excluded. What was sequenced was naive CD8+ T cells sorted from blood. The receptor source for this set is a woman aged 30 to 39 in good health.

This sequence joins TRBV28 and TRBJ2-3; maybe TRBD1 (6 bases). The germline CDR1 and CDR2 sequences are MDHEN and SYDVKM. This CDR3 region has 15 residues. The V end lost 6 bases, the J end lost 2 bases, and 15 bases lay between the germline ends. Written as DNA, the CDR3 is TGTGCCAGCAGACCCTGGACAGAGAACACAGATACGCAGTATTTT. Encoded protein: CASRPWTENTDTQYF.

The chain links TRBV7-6 to TRBJ2-5, with 12 bases matching TRBD2. From germline, CDR1 is SGHVS and CDR2 FNYEAQ. J lost 4 bases, V lost 1 base, and 10 bases had no gene match. This CDR3 region has 18 residues. The CDR3 protein is CASSLDSSGRGLGETQYF. CDR3 coding DNA: TGTGCCAGCAGCTTAGATTCTAGCGGGAGGGGTTTAGGAGAGACCCAGTACTTC.

This clone is a singleton in its sample. The V gene is TRBV2, the J gene TRBJ2-7, with 10 positions matching TRBD2. Trimming at V came to 5 bases and at J to 4 bases, leaving 8 bases not matched to a gene. Germline assignment: CDR1 SNHLY and CDR2 FYNNEI. This CDR3 is built from 15 residues. Here the CDR3 reads CASSPRTSGVYEQYF. The CDR3 DNA reads TGTGCCAGCAGTCCCAGGACTAGCGGAGTATACGAGCAGTACTTC.

This clone was detected only once. This chain joins TRBV7-9 and TRBJ1-2, with 7 bases matching TRBD1. The CDR3 is 14 amino acids. The germline gives CDR1 SEHNR, CDR2 FQNEAQ (reference sequence). Trimming took 5 bases from V and 6 from J; bases not matched to a gene: 9. This CDR3 is CASSIGTEKDGYTF. DNA for the CDR3: TGTGCCAGCAGCATTGGGACAGAGAAAGATGGCTACACCTTC.

This sequence joins TRBV10-1 and TRBJ2-7; 11 nucleotides agree with TRBD2. CDR3 length equals 13 residues. The germline CDR1 and CDR2 sequences are WNHNN and SYGVQD (reference sequence). After removal of 2 bases from V and 6 bases from J, the junction contained 0 bases not matched to a gene. The CDR3 protein is CASSETSGSEQYF. CDR3 bases: TGCGCCAGCAGTGAGACTAGCGGGAGCGAGCAGTACTTC.

This clone was detected once. This rearrangement joins TRBV4-1 to TRBJ2-3; D possibly corresponds to TRBD2 (6 bases). The CDR3 sequence is 16 residues long. Germline V gene sequence: CDR1 MGHRA, CDR2 YSYEKL. V was cut by 4 bases and J by 5 bases, with 19 bases left in between. As DNA, the CDR3 is TGCGCCAGCAGCCCAGAACCGGGCGGGCGGGAAGATACGCAGTATTTT. It encodes CASSPEPGGREDTQYF.

The chain joins TRBV6-1 to TRBJ2-7; 7 bases are a match to TRBD2. Trimming removed 2 bases from V and 4 bases from J; junction bases left unmatched: 11. The germline gives CDR1 MNHNS, CDR2 SASEGT. The CDR3 runs to 16 residues. For the CDR3, the DNA is TGTGCCAGCAGTGAATCCGCGGCTAGCGGCTCTTACGAGCAGTACTTC. It encodes CASSESAASGSYEQYF.

The chain couples TRBV19 to TRBJ1-1; possible D gene TRBD1, 6 bases. Germline V gene data show CDR1 as LNHDA and CDR2 as SQIVND (reference sequence). Trimming left V 7 bases short and J 3 bases short, with 12 bases between. CDR3 length: 13 amino acids. For the CDR3, the DNA is TGTGCCAGTAAGGGGGACATGGACACTGAAGCTTTCTTT. Its protein is CASKGDMDTEAFF.

The CDR3 coding sequence is TGTGCCTGGAGTGTATCCGGGACTGAAGCTTTCTTT. This translates into CAWSVSGTEAFF. The V call is TRBV30, the J call TRBJ1-1, with D hard to call. V shed 0 bases and J shed 5 bases, with 7 bases lying between them. The CDR3 covers 12 residues. Germline V gives CDR1 GTSNPN, CDR2 SVGIG (reference sequence). The full variable domain, completed using reference TRBV30 and TRBJ1-1, is SQTIHQWPATLVQPVGSPLSLECTVEGTSNPNLYWYRQAAGRGLQLLFYSVGIGQISSEVPQNLSASRPQDRQFILSSKKLLLSDSGFYLCAWSVSGTEAFFGQGTRLTVV.

This chain links TRBV19 with TRBJ2-5, with 9 nucleotides matching TRBD1. Per germline, CDR1 LNHDA and CDR2 SQIVND (reference sequence). Losses at the gene ends were 4 bases for V and 5 bases for J; bases not matched to a gene: 5. The CDR3 spans 14 residues. The CDR3 here is CASSKQGATETQYF. DNA of the CDR3: TGTGCCAGTAGTAAACAGGGGGCGACGGAGACCCAGTACTTC.

This clone was seen just once. The genes are TRBV6-5 and TRBJ1-2; D not resolved. The CDR3 has 14 residues. Trimming took 8 bases from V and 8 from J, leaving 21 bases between them. The germline CDR1 and CDR2 sequences are MNHEY and SVGAGI. The CDR3: CASLGGFPVDGYTF. The CDR3 nucleotides are TGTGCCAGCCTAGGCGGGTTTCCGGTAGACGGCTACACCTTC.

The V and J genes are TRBV18 and TRBJ2-2, with a weak D call TRBD1 (6 bases). This CDR3 has 17 amino acids. Germline V CDR1 and CDR2: KGHSH, LQKENI. V was shortened by 4 bases and J by 0 bases, with 15 bases between the two germline ends. CDR3 DNA: TGTGCCAGCTCACAAAAACGGACAGCCGCGAACACCGGGGAGCTGTTTTTT. Translation gives CASSQKRTAANTGELFF. Together with reference TRBV18 and TRBJ2-2, the CDR3 gives the full variable domain: NAGVMQNPRHLVRRRGQEARLRCSPMKGHSHVYWYRQLPEEGLKFMVYLQKENIIDESGMPKERFSAEFPKEGPSILRIQQVVRGDSAAYFCASSQKRTAANTGELFFGEGSRLTVL.

In the case of this clone: The sample has other DNA sequences that encode this CDR3 too. This chain joins TRBV5-6 and TRBJ1-5; the D is unclear. Germline loops: CDR1 SGHDT, CDR2 YYEEEE. The length of the CDR3 is 13 residues. Trimming cost V 0 bases and J 6 bases, with 7 bases left between them. CDR3 sequence (DNA): TGTGCCAGCAGCTTGGGTCAAGGTCAGCCCCAGCATTTT. It is translated as CASSLGQGQPQHF.

The J gene is TRBJ1-5, the V gene TRBV28, with D tentatively TRBD1 (5 bases). Germline-derived CDR1 and CDR2 are MDHEN and SYDVKM. Between the trimmed V and J ends, which lost 3 bases and 4 bases, there was a span of 7 bases. This CDR3 contains 13 residues. CDR3 nucleotides: TGTGCCAGCAGTTTGACAGAAAATCAGCCCCAGCATTTT. Its protein product is CASSLTENQPQHF.

The chain is built from TRBV11-2 and TRBJ2-2, with 7 bases fitting TRBD1. With V trimmed by 5 bases and J by 0 bases, 9 bases remained unmatched. Per the germline V gene, CDR1 is SGHAT and CDR2 is FQNNGV. The CDR3 has 17 amino acids. The CDR3 is CASSPTTGTTNTGELFF. The CDR3 DNA sequence: TGTGCCAGCAGCCCCACGACAGGGACGACGAACACCGGGGAGCTGTTTTTT.

This sequence joins TRBV27 and TRBJ2-7, with a weak D call TRBD1 (6 bases). Germline lookup yields CDR1 MNHEY and CDR2 SMNVEV (reference sequence). CDR3 length: 14 amino acids. Trimming removed 5 bases from V and 4 bases from J, with 15 bases in between. The DNA for the CDR3 is TGTGCCAGCAGTCCCGCCGGGACAACGTACGAGCAGTACTTC. This sequence encodes CASSPAGTTYEQYF.

V gene TRBV28 combines with J gene TRBJ2-7; D call uncertain. Trimming left V 3 bases short and J 6 bases short, with 15 bases between. Germline lookup yields CDR1 MDHEN and CDR2 SYDVKM. The CDR3 runs to 14 residues. In nucleotides, the CDR3 is TGTGCCAGCAGTTTGGCTACTTCAATACGCGAGCAGTACTTC. Its translation is CASSLATSIREQYF.

This sequence joins TRBV29-1 and TRBJ2-7; no clear D gene. Germline CDR1 SQVTM, CDR2 ANQGSEA. Trimming left V 6 bases short and J 9 bases short, with 18 bases between. The CDR3 is 12 residues long. The DNA for the CDR3 is TGCAGCGTCTTGGGCTATATGAAAGGGCAGTACTTC. Amino acids: CSVLGYMKGQYF.

The rearrangement joins TRBV6-6 to TRBJ2-7; D is unresolved. The CDR3 is made up of 14 amino acids. Germline loops: CDR1 MNHNY, CDR2 SVGAGI (reference sequence). The V gene lost 0 bases and the J gene lost 6 bases, with 12 bases spanning the gap. The CDR3 bases are TGTGCCAGCAGTTACTCGAAGGCCCAGATCGAGCAGTACTTC. Translated, it gives CASSYSKAQIEQYF.

The count of this clone is one. CDR3 loop: CASSHEQGALNEQYF. DNA for the CDR3: TGCGCCAGCAGCCATGAGCAGGGGGCGCTGAACGAGCAGTACTTC. This chain uses TRBV4-1 with TRBJ2-7, with 8 bases identical to TRBD1. The CDR3 is 15 residues long. Trimming cost V 3 bases and J 5 bases; bases outside gene matches: 9. Germline V CDR1 and CDR2: MGHRA, YSYEKL.

Only one count was recorded for this clone. The chain carries TRBV4-1 and TRBJ2-7; no firm D call. The germline V gene encodes CDR1 MGHRA and CDR2 YSYEKL. Trimming pared 1 base from V and 4 bases from J, leaving 14 bases between. The CDR3 is made up of 15 amino acids. The CDR3 here is CASSQARGEIYEQYF. The DNA of the CDR3 is TGCGCCAGCAGCCAAGCAAGAGGCGAGATTTACGAGCAGTACTTC.